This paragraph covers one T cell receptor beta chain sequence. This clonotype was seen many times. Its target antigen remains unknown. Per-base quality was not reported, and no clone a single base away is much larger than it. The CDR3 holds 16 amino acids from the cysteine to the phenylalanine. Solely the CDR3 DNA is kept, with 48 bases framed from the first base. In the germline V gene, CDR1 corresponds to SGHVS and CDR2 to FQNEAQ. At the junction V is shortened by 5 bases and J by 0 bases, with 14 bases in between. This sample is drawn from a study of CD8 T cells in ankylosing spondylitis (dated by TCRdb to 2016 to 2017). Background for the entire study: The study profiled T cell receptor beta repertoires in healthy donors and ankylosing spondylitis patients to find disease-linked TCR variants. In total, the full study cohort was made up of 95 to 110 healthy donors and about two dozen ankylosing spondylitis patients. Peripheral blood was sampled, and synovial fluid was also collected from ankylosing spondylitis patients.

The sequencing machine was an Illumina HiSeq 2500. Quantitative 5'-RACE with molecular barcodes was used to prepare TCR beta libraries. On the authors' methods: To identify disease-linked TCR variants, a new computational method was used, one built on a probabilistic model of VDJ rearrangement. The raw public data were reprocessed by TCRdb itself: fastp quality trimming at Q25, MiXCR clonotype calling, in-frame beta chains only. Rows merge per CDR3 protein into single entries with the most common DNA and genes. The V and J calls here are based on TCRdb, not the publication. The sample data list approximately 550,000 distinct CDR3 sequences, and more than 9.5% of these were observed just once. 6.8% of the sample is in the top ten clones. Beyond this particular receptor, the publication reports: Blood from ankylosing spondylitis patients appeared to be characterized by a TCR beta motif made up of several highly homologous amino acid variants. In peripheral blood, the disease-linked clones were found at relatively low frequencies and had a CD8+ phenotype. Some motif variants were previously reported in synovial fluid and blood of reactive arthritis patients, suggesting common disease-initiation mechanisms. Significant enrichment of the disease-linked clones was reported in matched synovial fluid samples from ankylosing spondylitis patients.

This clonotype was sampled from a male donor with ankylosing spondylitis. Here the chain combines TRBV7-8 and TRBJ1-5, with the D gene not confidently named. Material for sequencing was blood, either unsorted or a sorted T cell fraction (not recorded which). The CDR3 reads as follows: CASSPGAGYSNQPQHF. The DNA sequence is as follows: TGTGCCAGCAGCCCAGGAGCGGGCTATAGCAATCAGCCCCAGCATTTT.